The sequence of this T cell receptor beta chain was determined in a study of blood T cells in healthy people across ages. Of note for this clonotype: Its antigen remains unknown.

Study observations and caveats: Naive T cell percentage strongly correlated with TCR beta diversity.

Individuals who donated were healthy Caucasians from Russia aged about 6 to 100. Peripheral blood samples of roughly 9.8 milliliters were drawn from each donor. The CDR3 sequence is 18 residues long. The germline CDR1 and CDR2 sequences are SGHAT and FQDESV (reference sequence). V was pared by 5 bases and J by 7 bases, with 27 bases between. Combining a sample-barcoded 5' primer with a J-beta primer mix, a second PCR ran for about 6 to 12 cycles. Through a template-switch adaptor with 12 random nucleotides, each cDNA molecule received a tag. MiXCR, applied by TCRdb to the 5' RACE reads, yields one record per CDR3 protein. The table has about 730,000 distinct CDR3 sequences, 43% seen once.

The V and J genes are TRBV11-1 and TRBJ2-1; D might be TRBD1 or TRBD2, each matching 9 bases. The sequenced sample consisted of blood. This TCR came from a woman aged 55 to 70 in good health. CDR3 loop: CASSRQGEAGGPRNEQFF. As DNA, the CDR3 is TGTGCCAGCAGCCGACAGGGGGAGGCGGGAGGGCCGAGAAATGAGCAGTTCTTC.